The 7 T cell receptor beta chains in this list originate from one sample, sequenced in a study of OX40 agonist ivuxolimab in advanced cancers. Repertoires were generated with immunoSEQ multiplex PCR, while TCRdb's copy carries only in-frame clones and drops some. The table shows about 42,000 clones, with about 86% occurring only once. The specimen was CD4+ or CD8+ T cells sorted from blood, collected in a trial of the OX40 agonist ivuxolimab. The receptor set was obtained from an adult with an advanced solid tumor such as melanoma, head and neck, liver or kidney cancer.

This chain uses TRBV6-5 with TRBJ2-7; D might be TRBD2 (6 bases). Per the germline V gene, CDR1 is MNHEY and CDR2 is SVGAGI. There are 13 residues in the CDR3. Trimming stripped 6 bases from V and 3 bases from J, with 12 bases between. The CDR3: CASSDTSYYEQYV. CDR3 DNA: TGTGCCAGCAGCGACACTAGCTACTACGAGCAGTACGTC.

The chain employs TRBV6-6 and TRBJ1-1; a weak D match, TRBD1 (5 bases). CDR3 length: 12 residues. The V gene lost 7 bases and the J gene lost 3 bases, with 9 bases spanning the gap. Germline-derived CDR1 and CDR2 are MNHNY and SVGAGI (reference sequence). This chain's CDR3 is CASTLGDTEAFF. The CDR3 region has the DNA TGTGCCAGCACCCTAGGGGACACTGAAGCTTTCTTT.

V and J are TRBV6-4 and TRBJ1-1; D is possibly TRBD1 (5 bases). CDR1 and CDR2 from the germline V gene are MRHNA and SNTAGT. V was clipped by 4 bases and J by 5 bases, with 11 bases between them. This CDR3 is 13 amino acids long. The CDR3 reads CASSARGGTEAFF. DNA of the CDR3: TGTGCCAGCAGTGCCCGGGGGGGAACTGAAGCTTTCTTT.

The rearrangement joins TRBV7-6 to TRBJ2-5; perhaps TRBD2 as D (6 bases). CDR1 and CDR2 (germline): SGHVS, FNYEAQ. This CDR3 region has 15 residues. The V end lost 4 bases, the J end lost 5 bases, and 17 bases lay between the germline ends. The CDR3 spells CASSYGRGRGETQYF. The CDR3 DNA follows: TGTGCCAGCAGCTATGGGCGGGGCCGGGGGGAGACCCAGTACTTC.

This chain links TRBV7-9 with TRBJ2-7; D is unresolved. Looked up from germline, CDR1 is SEHNR and CDR2 is FQNEAQ (reference sequence). Trimming took off 0 bases at V and 3 bases at J, with 6 bases between the two ends. This CDR3 region has 13 residues. CDR3 residues: CASSLAPGYEQYV. The CDR3 region has the DNA TGTGCCAGCAGCTTAGCCCCGGGCTACGAGCAGTACGTC.

The V call is TRBV6-5, the J call TRBJ2-7; 7 bases line up with TRBD2. This CDR3 contains 14 residues. The germline V gene encodes CDR1 MNHEY and CDR2 SVGAGI. With 2 bases clipped from V and 7 bases from J, the junction kept 8 bases outside the gene matches. CDR3 protein: CASSYRIGREEQYV. CDR3 sequence (DNA): TGTGCCAGCAGTTACAGGATAGGGAGGGAGGAGCAGTACGTC.

The gene calls are TRBV7-8 and TRBJ2-3, with 7 nucleotides matching TRBD1. V shed 5 bases and J 2 bases; nucleotides not matched to a gene: 10. This CDR3 spans 16 amino acids. CDR1 and CDR2 (germline): SGHVS, FQNEAQ. CDR3 residues: CASSTDRDSFTDTQYF. CDR3 nucleotides: TGTGCCAGCAGCACCGACCGGGACAGCTTCACAGATACGCAGTATTTT.